This T cell receptor beta chain was sequenced in a study of T cells after posttransplantation cyclophosphamide (TCRdb year 2016). Background for the entire study: The study tracked T cell repertoire reconstitution by TRB sequencing after myeloablative bone marrow transplantation using posttransplantation cyclophosphamide as GVHD prophylaxis. Samples from some 32 PTCy-treated patients and approximately 16 related bone marrow donors of those patients were subjected to antigen receptor sequencing. Blood from all 35 or so PTCy patients with 1-year posttransplant specimens was subjected to TRB sequencing. Up to roughly 3 additional blood samples from 2 to 5.2 years after transplant were also TRB-sequenced in 3 patients, as was pretransplant blood from a handful of patients. Because TRA and TRB clonality were tightly correlated in 8 or 9 samples, subsequent TCR analyses were focused on TRB only. Public TRB sequences were queried against a database of over 3,000 sequences associated with responses to pathogens, tumor antigens, self-antigens and alloantigens. What the authors observed across the whole study: At 1-2 months, donor-recipient similarity was low but rose over the first year, and the later blood repertoires were often dominated by donor CD8+ memory clones. Across a few dozen patients, TRB clonality was highly associated with recipient CMV seropositivity and CMV reactivation, and diversity in PTCy patients was similar to diversity in CNI/methotrexate controls. The TRB repertoires of T cells infiltrating skin or the GI tract showed only limited overlap with the TRB repertoires found in blood.

Its CDR3 holds 13 amino acids, cysteine through phenylalanine. Of the read, only the CDR3 DNA is kept; its 39 bases are in frame from base 1. CDR1 and CDR2, per the germline V gene (reference sequence), are MNHEY and SMNVEV. Trimming costs V 1 base and J 10 bases, and their ends lie 11 bases apart. TRB sequencing used genomic DNA with the immunoSEQ assay at survey resolution or the hsTCRB kit. The published analysis was carried out like this. The immunoSEQ software handled initial read processing, and the LymphoSeq R package was used for repertoire analyses. Clonality was calculated as 1 minus normalized Shannon entropy, and the Gini coefficient was also calculated for each TRB dataset. To infer phenotypes in unsorted samples, TRB sequences from sorted subsets of the recipient or donor were mapped onto the unsorted samples of the same recipient. TCRdb holds this immuneACCESS table with in-frame rearrangements only. Some clones are missing; in checked studies, unresolved V genes explain under half, and the rest has no known cause. The D gene and trimming were derived from the DNA, and the V and J assignments and clone size from that table. This sample was tabulated with tens of thousands of clones, among which there are no singletons. Together, the top ten hold about 1.8% of the sample.

This specimen's treatment or condition label, interpreted: high-dose cyclophosphamide on days +3 and +4 as single-agent GVHD prophylaxis. Patients in the PTCy group got busulfan and fludarabine conditioning, a marrow graft from a related or unrelated donor, and cyclophosphamide on days +3 and +4. The PTCy-treated patients were enrolled in a prospective multi-institutional clinical trial. Peripheral blood and bone marrow mononuclear cells were isolated by Ficoll-Hypaque density centrifugation and were cryopreserved. In its sample, this clone was seen many times. There is no known antigen for this receptor. The input lacks base qualities; no much larger clone sits a single base away.

The starting material was PBMCs, obtained after allogeneic stem cell transplant with posttransplant cyclophosphamide. The V and J segments used are TRBV27 and TRBJ2-1; the D gene identity is not certain. This clonotype originated in a male patient in his late teens or twenties who received an allogeneic stem cell transplant from a related donor, was CMV-positive, and had no GVHD. Some T cells may be donor cells from the graft after a transplant. For the CDR3, the sequence is CASSLFLLEEQFF. The base sequence is TGTGCCAGCAGTTTATTCCTACTTGAGGAGCAGTTCTTC.